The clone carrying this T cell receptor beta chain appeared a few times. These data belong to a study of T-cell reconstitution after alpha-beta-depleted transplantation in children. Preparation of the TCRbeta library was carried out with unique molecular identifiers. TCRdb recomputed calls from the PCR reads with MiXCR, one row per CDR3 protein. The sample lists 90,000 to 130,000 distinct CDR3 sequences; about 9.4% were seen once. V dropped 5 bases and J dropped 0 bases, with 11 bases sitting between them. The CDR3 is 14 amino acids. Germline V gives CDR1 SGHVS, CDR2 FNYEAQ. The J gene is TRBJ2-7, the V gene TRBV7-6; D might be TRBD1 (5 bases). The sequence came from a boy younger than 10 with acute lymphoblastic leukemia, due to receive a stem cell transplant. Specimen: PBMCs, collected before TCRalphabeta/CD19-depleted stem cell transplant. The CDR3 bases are TGTGCCAGCAGCCTTCTGACAGCCTCCTACGAGCAGTACTTC. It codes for CASSLLTASYEQYF.